This entry features one T cell receptor beta chain sequence. Its antigen has not been determined. No much larger clonotype is one base removed from it; base qualities were not supplied. Looking up the germline V gene yields CDR1 KGHSH and CDR2 LQKENI. V ends up 3 bases short and J 1 base short, with an unmatched junction base count of 9. The CDR3 runs 17 residues from the cysteine to the phenylalanine. Just CDR3 DNA is preserved here, 51 bases in frame from base 1. The immunoSEQ Assay, a bias-controlled multiplex PCR, was used to amplify TCRbeta CDR3 regions from genomic DNA. The study's processing was this. Nucleated cell counts per sample were estimated from amplification of reference gene primers within the assay. Sequence reads were collapsed and filtered to measure the absolute abundance of every unique TCRbeta CDR3 rearrangement. For each sample, productive Simpson clonality was calculated as the square root of Simpson's diversity index across productive rearrangements. TCRdb carries this immuneACCESS record with in-frame sequences only. Its versions omit some clonotypes, under half of them owing to an unresolved V gene in the studies checked, with the rest unexplained. The V and J calls and clone size were taken over from that table, and D and trimming were inferred from the DNA. The sample yields around 130,000 clones; around 81% were counted once. Roughly a tenth of the sample goes to the ten largest clones.

Collaborating institutions collected whole blood in K2EDTA tubes following their own protocols. For TCRbeta analysis, collaborator samples were shipped as frozen whole blood, as isolated PBMCs, or as DNA extracted from either sample type. These data originate in a study of blood T cell repertoires in COVID-19 (dated by TCRdb to 2018 to 2021). Study-wide context: Samples covering the acute and convalescent phases of COVID-19 were provided by collaborators in the United States, Italy and Spain. A de-identified subject ID, COVID-19 status, age in years and sex were almost always included in the sample metadata. The repertoires were released in a freely available public database meant as a resource for research on the immune response to SARS-CoV-2. Deeply sampled blood TCRbeta repertoires from subjects exposed to, actively infected with, or recovered from COVID-19 were included in the dataset. The material from the prospective study consisted of cDNA or gDNA derived from T cells, B-cell-depleted T cells, or PBMCs. HLA class I and class II types, where available, came from metadata supplied by the sample provider rather than from assay-based typing. The samples were drawn from two sources: the first 160 participants of the ongoing ImmuneRACE study, and 1,200 or so subjects contributed by 6 global collaborators. Beyond this particular receptor, the publication reports: Clinical and demographic metadata were provided uncurated, with the amount varying by source and participant.

Sequenced: peripheral blood. This clonotype was sampled from a human donor in a cohort sampled during active COVID-19. Recombination linked TRBV18 to TRBJ2-7, with 10 bases matching TRBD2. The DNA is TGTGCCAGCTCACCGGCTAGCGGGGGAAGTTCTTCCTACGAGCAGTACTTC. Its translation reads: CASSPASGGSSSYEQYF.